This T cell receptor beta chain was observed in a study of blood T cell repertoires in COVID-19. Study in general: Donors in the United States, Italy and Spain gave samples during acute or convalescent COVID-19. PBMCs, B-cell-depleted T cells, or T cells were the source of the cDNA or gDNA that made up the material.

Germline V gene lookup returns CDR1 SGHNT and CDR2 YYREEE (reference sequence). The V and J ends lost 4 bases and 5 bases, in that order; junction bases with no gene match: 17. The CDR3 has 17 residues. Per the authors' pipeline: The assay estimated nucleated cells by amplifying reference gene primers. Sequenced by immunoSEQ multiplex PCR; TCRdb stores in-frame clones only, minus some. V and J calls and clone size follow that table, whereas D and trimming were derived from the DNA. Here the sample spans approximately 120,000 clones, approximately 87% being singletons. The specimen sequenced was peripheral blood. This sequence joins TRBV5-4 and TRBJ1-1, with TRBD1 matching 7 bases. The receptor comes from a woman aged 60-75 years with acute or convalescent COVID-19. CDR3 sequence reads: CASSPRRSGQALTEAFF. DNA for the CDR3: TGTGCCAGCAGCCCCCGCCGGTCAGGACAGGCGCTTACTGAAGCTTTCTTT.